This T cell receptor (beta chain) was sequenced in a study of cytomegalovirus exposure and HLA in healthy donors. The overall study: Approximately 190 million T cells yielded 90 million to 130 million unique TCR beta sequences in earlier analysis. Findings and limits, study-wide: Researchers catalogued 150 or so TCR beta chains as cytomegalovirus-associated. The study carried out a later analysis of TCR beta sequences. It associated around 17,000 of them with specific HLA alleles at a false discovery rate of 0.05.

Germline trimming cut 3 bases from V and 3 bases from J; bases unmatched to any gene: 4. The CDR3 is 14 amino acids. Germline CDR1 reads LNHDA; CDR2 reads SQIVND (reference sequence). Only a few counts were recorded for this clone. Its cognate antigen is unknown. PCR involved 60 Vbeta and 13 Jbeta primers. Methods used by the authors: Roughly 83 million unique TCR beta chains, roughly 11 million of them shared, were counted by a later analysis. The protocol was immunoSEQ multiplex PCR, while the TCRdb copy is restricted to in-frame clones and leaves out a portion. For V, J and clone size, that table is used; D and trimming come from the DNA. The sample includes 140,000 to 150,000 clones, more than 75% of them seen just once.

The sample consisted of PBMCs. This TCR was recovered from a female donor in good health and CMV-seronegative. The gene calls are TRBV19 and TRBJ1-1; 7 bases are a match to TRBD1. The CDR3 loop reads CASSITGVDTEAFF. CDR3 DNA sequence: TGTGCCAGTAGTATCACAGGGGTAGACACTGAAGCTTTCTTT.